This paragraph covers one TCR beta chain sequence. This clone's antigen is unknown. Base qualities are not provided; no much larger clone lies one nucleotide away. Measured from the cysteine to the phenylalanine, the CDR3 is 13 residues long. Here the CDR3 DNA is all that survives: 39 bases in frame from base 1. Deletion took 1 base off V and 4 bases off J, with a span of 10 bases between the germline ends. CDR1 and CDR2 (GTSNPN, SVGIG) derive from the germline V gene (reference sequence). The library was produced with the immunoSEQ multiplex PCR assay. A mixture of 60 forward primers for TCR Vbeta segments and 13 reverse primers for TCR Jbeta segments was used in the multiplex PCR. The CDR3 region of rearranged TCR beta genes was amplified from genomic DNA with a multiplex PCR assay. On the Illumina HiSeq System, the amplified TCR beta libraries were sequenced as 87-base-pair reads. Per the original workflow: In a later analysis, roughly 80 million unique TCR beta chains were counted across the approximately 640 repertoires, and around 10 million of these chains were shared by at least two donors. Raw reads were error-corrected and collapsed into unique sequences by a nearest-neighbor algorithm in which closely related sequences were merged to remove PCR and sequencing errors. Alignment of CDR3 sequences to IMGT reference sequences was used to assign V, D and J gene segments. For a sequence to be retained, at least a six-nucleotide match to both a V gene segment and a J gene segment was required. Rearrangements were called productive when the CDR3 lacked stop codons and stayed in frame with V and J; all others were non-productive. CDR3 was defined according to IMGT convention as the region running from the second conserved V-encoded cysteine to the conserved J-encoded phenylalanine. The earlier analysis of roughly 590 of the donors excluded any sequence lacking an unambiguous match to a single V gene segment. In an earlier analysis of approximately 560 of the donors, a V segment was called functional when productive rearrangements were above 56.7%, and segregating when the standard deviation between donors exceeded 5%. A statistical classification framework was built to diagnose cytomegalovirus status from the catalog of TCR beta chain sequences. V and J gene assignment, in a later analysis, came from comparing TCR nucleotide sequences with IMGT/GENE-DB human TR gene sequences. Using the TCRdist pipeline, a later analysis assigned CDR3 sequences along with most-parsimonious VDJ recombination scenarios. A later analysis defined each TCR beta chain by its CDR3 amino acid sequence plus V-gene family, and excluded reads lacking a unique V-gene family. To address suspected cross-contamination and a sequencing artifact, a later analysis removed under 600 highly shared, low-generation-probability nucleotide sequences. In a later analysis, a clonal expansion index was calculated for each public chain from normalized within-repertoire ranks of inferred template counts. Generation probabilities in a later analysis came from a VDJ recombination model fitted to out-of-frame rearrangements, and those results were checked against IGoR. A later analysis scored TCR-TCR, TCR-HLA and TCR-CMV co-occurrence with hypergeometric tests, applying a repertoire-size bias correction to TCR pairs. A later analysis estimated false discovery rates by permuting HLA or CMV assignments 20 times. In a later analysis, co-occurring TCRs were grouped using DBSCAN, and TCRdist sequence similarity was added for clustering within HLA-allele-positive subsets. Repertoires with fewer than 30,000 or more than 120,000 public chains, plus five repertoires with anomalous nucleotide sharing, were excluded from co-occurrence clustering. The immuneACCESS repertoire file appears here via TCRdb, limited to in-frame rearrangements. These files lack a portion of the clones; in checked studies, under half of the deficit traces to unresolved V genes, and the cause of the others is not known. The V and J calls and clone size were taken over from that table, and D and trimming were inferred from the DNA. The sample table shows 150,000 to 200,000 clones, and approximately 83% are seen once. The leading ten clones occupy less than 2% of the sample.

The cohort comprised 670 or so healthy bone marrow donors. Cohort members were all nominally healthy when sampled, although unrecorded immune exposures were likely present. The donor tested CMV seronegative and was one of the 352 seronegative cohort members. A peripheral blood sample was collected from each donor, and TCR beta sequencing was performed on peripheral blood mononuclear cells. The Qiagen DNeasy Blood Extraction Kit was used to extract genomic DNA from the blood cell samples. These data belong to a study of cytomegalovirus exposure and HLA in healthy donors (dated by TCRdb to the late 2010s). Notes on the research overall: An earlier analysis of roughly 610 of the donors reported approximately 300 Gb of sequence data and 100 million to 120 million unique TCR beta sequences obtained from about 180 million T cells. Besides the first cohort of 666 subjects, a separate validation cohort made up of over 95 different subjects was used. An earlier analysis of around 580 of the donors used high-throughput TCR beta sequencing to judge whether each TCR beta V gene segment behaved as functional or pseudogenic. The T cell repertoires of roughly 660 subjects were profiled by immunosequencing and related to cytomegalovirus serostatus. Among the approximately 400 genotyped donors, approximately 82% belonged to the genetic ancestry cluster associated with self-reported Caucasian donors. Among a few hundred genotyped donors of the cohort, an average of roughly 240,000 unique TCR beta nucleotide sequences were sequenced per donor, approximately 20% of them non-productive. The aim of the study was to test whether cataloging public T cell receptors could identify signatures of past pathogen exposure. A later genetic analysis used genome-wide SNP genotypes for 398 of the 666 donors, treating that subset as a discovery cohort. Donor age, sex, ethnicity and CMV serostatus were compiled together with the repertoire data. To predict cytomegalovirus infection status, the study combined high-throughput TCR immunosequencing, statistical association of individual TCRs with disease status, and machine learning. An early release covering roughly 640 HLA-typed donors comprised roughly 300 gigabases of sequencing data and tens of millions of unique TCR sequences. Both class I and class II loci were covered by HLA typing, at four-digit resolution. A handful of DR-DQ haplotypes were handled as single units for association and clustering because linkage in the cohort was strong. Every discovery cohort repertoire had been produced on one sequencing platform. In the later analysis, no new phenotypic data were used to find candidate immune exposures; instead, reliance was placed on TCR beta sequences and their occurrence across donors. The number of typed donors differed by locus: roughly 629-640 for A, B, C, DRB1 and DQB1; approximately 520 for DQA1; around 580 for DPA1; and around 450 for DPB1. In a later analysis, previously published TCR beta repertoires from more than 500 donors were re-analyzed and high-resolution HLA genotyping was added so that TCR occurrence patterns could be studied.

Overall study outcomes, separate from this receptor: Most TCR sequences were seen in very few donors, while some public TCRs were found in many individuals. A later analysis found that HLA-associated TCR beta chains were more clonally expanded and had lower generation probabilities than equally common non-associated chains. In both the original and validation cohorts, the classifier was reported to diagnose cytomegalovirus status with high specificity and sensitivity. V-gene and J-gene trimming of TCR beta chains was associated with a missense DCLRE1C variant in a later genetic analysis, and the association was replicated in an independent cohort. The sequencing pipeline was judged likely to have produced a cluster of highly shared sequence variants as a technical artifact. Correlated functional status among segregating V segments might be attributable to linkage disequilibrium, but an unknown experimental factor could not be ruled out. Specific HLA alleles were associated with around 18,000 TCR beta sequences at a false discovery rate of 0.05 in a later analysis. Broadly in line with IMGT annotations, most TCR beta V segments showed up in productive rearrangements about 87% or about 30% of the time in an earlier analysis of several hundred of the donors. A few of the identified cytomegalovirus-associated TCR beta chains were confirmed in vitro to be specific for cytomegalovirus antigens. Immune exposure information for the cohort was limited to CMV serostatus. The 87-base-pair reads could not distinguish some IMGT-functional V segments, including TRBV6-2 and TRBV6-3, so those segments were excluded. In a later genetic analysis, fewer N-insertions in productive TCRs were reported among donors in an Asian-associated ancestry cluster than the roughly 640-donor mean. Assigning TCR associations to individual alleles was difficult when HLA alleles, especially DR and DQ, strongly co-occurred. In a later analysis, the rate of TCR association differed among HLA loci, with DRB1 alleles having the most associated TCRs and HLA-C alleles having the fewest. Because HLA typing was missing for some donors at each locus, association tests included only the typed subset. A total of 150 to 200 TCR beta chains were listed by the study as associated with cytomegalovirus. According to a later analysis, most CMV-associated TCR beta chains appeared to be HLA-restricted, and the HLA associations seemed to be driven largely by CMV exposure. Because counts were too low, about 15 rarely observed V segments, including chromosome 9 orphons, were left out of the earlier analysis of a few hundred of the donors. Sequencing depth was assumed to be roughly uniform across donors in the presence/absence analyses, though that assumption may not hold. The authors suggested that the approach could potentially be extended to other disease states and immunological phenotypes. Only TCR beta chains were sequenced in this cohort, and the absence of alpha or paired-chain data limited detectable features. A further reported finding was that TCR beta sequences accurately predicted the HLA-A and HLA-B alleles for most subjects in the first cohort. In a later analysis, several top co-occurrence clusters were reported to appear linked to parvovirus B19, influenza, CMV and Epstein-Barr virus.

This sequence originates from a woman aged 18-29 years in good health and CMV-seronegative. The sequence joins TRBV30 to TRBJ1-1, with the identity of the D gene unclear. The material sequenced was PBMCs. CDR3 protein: CAWSDGSGTEAFF. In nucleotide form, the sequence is TGTGCCTGGAGTGACGGGTCTGGCACTGAAGCTTTCTTT.